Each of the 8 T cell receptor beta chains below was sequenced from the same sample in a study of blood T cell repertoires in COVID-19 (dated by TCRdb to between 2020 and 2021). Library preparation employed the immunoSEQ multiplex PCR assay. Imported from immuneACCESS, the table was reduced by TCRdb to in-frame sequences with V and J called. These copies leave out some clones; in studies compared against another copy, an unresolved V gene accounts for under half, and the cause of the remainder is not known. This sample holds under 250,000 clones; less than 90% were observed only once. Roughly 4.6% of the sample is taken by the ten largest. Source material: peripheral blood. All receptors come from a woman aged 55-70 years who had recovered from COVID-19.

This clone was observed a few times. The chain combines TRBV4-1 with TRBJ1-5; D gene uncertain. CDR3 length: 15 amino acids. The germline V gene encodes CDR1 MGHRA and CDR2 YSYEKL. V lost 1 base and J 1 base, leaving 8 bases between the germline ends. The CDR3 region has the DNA TGCGCCAGCAGCCAAGCTGACGGGAGCAATCAGCCCCAGCATTTT. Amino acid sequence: CASSQADGSNQPQHF.

Here the CDR3 reads CASSLEGLWVRGTSYEQYF. The CDR3 DNA sequence: TGTGCCAGCAGCTTAGAGGGCTTGTGGGTCAGGGGGACGAGCTACGAGCAGTACTTC. The chain employs TRBV7-2 and TRBJ2-7; 7 bases agree with TRBD1. Germline loops: CDR1 SGHTA, CDR2 FQGNSA. This CDR3 comprises 19 residues. V was clipped by 1 base and J by 3 bases; unmatched bases: 18.

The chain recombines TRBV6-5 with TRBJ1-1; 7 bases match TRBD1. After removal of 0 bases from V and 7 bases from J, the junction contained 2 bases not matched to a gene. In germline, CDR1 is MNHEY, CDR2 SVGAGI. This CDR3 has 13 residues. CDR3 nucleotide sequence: TGTGCCAGCAGTTACTCTGACAGGGATGAAGCTTTCTTT. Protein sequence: CASSYSDRDEAFF.

DNA of the CDR3: TGTGCCAGCAACCCTGGGCCAACAAAAGCTTTCTTT. Its translation: CASNPGPTKAFF. V gene TRBV6-5 combines with J gene TRBJ1-1; the D is unclear. This CDR3 has 12 amino acids. V lost 7 bases to trimming and J lost 9 bases, with 15 bases between them. The germline V gene has CDR1 MNHEY and CDR2 SVGAGI.

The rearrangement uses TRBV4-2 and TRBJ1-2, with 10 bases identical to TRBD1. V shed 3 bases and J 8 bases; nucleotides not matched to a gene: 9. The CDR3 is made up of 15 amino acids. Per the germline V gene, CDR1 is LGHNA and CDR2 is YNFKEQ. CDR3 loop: CASSQTFGTGDGYTF. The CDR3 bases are TGTGCCAGCAGCCAGACTTTTGGGACAGGGGACGGCTACACCTTC.

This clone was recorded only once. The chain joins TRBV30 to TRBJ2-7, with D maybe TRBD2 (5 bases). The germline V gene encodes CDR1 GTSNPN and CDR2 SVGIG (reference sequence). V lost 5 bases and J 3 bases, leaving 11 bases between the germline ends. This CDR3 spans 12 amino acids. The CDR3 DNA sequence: TGTGCCTGGGGTAGCGCGAACTACGAGCAGTACTTC. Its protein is CAWGSANYEQYF.

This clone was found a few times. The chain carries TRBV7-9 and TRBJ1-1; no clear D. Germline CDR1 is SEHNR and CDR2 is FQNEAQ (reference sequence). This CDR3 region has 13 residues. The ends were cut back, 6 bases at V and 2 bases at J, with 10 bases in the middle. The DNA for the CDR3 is TGTGCCAGCAGGGACGGGATCAACACTGAAGCTTTCTTT. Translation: CASRDGINTEAFF. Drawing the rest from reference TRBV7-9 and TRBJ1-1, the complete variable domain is DTGVSQNPRHKITKRGQNVTFRCDPISEHNRLYWYRQTLGQGPEFLTYFQNEAQLEKSRLLSDRFSAERPKGSFSTLEIQRTEQGDSAMYLCASRDGINTEAFFGQGTRLTVV.

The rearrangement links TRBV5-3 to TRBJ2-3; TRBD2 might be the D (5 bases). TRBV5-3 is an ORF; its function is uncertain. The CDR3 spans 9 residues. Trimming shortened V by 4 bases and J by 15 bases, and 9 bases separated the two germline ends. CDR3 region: CARSPAGYF. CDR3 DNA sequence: TGTGCCAGAAGCCCGGCGGGCTATTTT.